Each of the 7 T cell receptor beta chains below was sequenced from the same sample in a study of siplizumab effects on memory and regulatory T cells. TCRdb's copy holds only in-frame clones and misses some; the assay was immunoSEQ multiplex PCR. The sample contains 75,000 to 100,000 clones, about 94% of which appear only once. Sequenced material: non-Treg CD4+ T cells sorted from blood. Source of these receptors: a human donor in good health.

Turning to this clone: In the same sample, other DNA sequences code for this CDR3. The genes are TRBV7-3 and TRBJ2-5; 7 nucleotides match TRBD1. Looked up from germline, CDR1 is SGHTA and CDR2 is FQGTGA. With 5 bases clipped from V and 1 base from J, the junction kept 4 bases outside the gene matches. The CDR3 totals 14 residues. The CDR3 region is CASSRTGAQETQYF. For the CDR3, the DNA is TGTGCCAGCAGCCGTACAGGGGCCCAAGAGACCCAGTACTTC.

The V gene is TRBV9, the J gene TRBJ1-1; D unresolved. Germline V CDR1 and CDR2: SGDLS, YYNGEE. The CDR3 has 13 amino acids. V lost 5 bases, J lost 2 bases, and 10 bases lay in between. CDR3: CASSVEVNTEAFF. CDR3 bases: TGTGCCAGCAGTGTTGAGGTCAACACTGAAGCTTTCTTT.

The chain employs TRBV5-1 and TRBJ2-2; D uncertain. Per germline, CDR1 SGHRS and CDR2 YFSETQ. The V gene lost 2 bases and the J gene lost 3 bases, with 5 bases spanning the gap. The CDR3 runs 13 residues. The CDR3 is CASSFGDTGELFF. DNA for the CDR3: TGCGCCAGCAGCTTTGGTGACACCGGGGAGCTGTTTTTT.

The sample holds a few counts of this clone. The chain recombines TRBV11-1 with TRBJ2-1; 9 positions match TRBD2. After removal of 5 bases from V and 1 base from J, the junction contained 6 bases not matched to a gene. Germline values: CDR1 SGHAT, CDR2 FQDESV (reference sequence). The CDR3 totals 16 residues. The CDR3 spells CASSASGRRSYNEQFF. CDR3 nucleotide sequence: TGTGCCAGCAGCGCGAGCGGGAGGAGGTCCTACAATGAGCAGTTCTTC. The variable domain in full, completed from reference TRBV11-1 and TRBJ2-1, reads EAEVAQSPRYKITEKSQAVAFWCDPISGHATLYWYRQILGQGPELLVQFQDESVVDDSQLPKDRFSAERLKGVDSTLKIQPAELGDSAMYLCASSASGRRSYNEQFFGPGTRLTVL.

V and J are TRBV27 and TRBJ1-5; weak D call: TRBD1 (6 bases). The germline CDR1 and CDR2 sequences are MNHEY and SMNVEV (reference sequence). V dropped 7 bases and J dropped 7 bases, with 17 bases sitting between them. CDR3 length: 14 amino acids. The CDR3 DNA reads as TGTGCCAGCACGATAAAGTCAGGGGACCAGCCCCAGCATTTT. It yields the protein CASTIKSGDQPQHF.

To note about this clone: This sample also contains other DNA sequences that code for the same CDR3. The CDR3 region is CASSSTGAPHTEAFF. DNA of the CDR3: TGTGCCAGCAGTTCGACAGGCGCTCCCCACACTGAAGCTTTCTTT. This chain uses TRBV6-1 with TRBJ1-1; perhaps TRBD1 as D (6 bases). The V gene lost 5 bases and the J gene lost 3 bases, with 16 bases spanning the gap. Germline loops: CDR1 MNHNS, CDR2 SASEGT. This CDR3 is built from 15 residues.

This clone was recorded once. No DNA is shown, since the ends of the CDR3 on it are uncertain; the CDR3 is the one TCRdb lists. The J gene is TRBJ2-5, the V gene TRBV28; the table's D gene call, TRBD2, was not cross checked with the DNA. With termini counted, the CDR3 has 17 amino acids. Germline-derived CDR1 and CDR2 are MDHEN and SYDVKM. CDR3 loop: CASSSSPTSGSGETQYF.